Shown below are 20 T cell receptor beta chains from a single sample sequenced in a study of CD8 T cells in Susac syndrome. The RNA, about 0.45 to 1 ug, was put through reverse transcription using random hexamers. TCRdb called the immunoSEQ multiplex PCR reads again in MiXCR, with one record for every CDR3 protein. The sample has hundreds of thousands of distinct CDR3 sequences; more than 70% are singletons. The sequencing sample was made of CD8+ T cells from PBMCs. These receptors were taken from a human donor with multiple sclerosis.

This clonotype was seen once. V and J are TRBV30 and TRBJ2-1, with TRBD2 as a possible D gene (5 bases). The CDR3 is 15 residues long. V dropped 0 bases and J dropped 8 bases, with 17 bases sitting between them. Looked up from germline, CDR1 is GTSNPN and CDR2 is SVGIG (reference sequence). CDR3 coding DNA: TGTGCCTGGAGTGTACGGGGAAGTAATGGTGATGAGCAGTTCTTC. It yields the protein CAWSVRGSNGDEQFF.

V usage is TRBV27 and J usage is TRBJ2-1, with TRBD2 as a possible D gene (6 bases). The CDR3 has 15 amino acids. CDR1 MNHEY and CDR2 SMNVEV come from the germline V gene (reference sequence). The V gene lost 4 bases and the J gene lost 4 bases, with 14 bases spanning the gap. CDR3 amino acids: CASSSESGLYNEQFF. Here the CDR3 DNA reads TGTGCCAGCAGTTCAGAAAGCGGGTTATACAATGAGCAGTTCTTC.

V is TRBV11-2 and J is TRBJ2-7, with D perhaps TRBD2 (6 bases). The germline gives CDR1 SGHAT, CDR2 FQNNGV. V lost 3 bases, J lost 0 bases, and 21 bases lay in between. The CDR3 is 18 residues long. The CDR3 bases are TGTGCCAGCAGCTTCCTTTTTTTCGCCGGGAGTGTCTCCTACGAGCAGTACTTC. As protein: CASSFLFFAGSVSYEQYF.

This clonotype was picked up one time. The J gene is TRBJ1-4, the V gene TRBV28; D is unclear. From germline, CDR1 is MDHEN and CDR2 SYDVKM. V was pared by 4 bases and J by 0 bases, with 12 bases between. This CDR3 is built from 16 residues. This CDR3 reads CASSSGRTATNEKLFF. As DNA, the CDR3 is TGTGCCAGCAGTTCCGGAAGGACGGCAACTAATGAAAAACTGTTTTTT.

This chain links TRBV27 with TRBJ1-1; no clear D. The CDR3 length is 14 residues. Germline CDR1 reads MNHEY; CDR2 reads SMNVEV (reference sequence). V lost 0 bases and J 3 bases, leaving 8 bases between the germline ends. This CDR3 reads CASSLSWPHTEAFF. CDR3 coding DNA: TGTGCCAGCAGTTTATCCTGGCCGCACACTGAAGCTTTCTTT.

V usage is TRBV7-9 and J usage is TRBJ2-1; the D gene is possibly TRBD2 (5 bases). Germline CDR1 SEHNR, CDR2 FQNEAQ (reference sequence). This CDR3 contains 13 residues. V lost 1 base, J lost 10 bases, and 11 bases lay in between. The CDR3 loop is CASSLDPIAEQFF. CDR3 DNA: TGTGCCAGCAGCTTAGATCCCATAGCGGAGCAGTTCTTC.

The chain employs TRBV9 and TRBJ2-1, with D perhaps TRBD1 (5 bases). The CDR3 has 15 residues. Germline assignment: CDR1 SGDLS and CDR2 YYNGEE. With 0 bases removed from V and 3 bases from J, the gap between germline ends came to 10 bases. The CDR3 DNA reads TGTGCCAGCAGCGTAGAGGGGAACCACTACAATGAGCAGTTCTTC. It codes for CASSVEGNHYNEQFF.

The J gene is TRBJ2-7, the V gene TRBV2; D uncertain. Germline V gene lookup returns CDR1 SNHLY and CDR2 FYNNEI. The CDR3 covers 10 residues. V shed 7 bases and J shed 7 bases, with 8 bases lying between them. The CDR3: CASIKEEQYF. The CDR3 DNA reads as TGTGCCAGCATCAAAGAGGAGCAGTACTTC.

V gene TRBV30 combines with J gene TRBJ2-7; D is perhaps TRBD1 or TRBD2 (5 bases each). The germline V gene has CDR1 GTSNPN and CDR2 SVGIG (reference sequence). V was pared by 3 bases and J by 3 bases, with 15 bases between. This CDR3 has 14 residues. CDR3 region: CAWRAGLGDYEQYF. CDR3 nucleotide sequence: TGTGCCTGGAGGGCAGGGTTGGGGGACTACGAGCAGTACTTC.

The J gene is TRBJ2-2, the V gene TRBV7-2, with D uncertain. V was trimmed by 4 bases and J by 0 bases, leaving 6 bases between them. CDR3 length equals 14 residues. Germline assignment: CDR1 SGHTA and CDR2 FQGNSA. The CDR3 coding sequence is TGTGCCAGCAGCTCTCCCTCGAACACCGGGGAGCTGTTTTTT. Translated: CASSSPSNTGELFF.

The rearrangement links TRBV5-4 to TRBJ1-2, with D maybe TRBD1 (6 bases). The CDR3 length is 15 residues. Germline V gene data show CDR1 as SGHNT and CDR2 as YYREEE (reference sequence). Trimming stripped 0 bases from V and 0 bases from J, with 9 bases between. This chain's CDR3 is CASSLEQGTNYGYTF. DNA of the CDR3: TGTGCCAGCAGCTTGGAACAGGGCACTAACTATGGCTACACCTTC.

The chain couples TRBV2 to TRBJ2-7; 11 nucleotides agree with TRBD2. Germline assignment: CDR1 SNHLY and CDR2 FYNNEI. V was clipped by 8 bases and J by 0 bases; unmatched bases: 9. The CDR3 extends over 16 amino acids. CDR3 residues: CASGATSGVLSYEQYF. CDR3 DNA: TGTGCCAGCGGCGCGACTAGCGGGGTCCTCTCCTACGAGCAGTACTTC. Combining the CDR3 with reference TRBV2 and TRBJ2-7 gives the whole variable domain EPEVTQTPSHQVTQMGQEVILRCVPISNHLYFYWYRQILGQKVEFLVSFYNNEISEKSEIFDDQFSVERPDGSNFTLKIRSTKLEDSAMYFCASGATSGVLSYEQYFGPGTRLTVT.

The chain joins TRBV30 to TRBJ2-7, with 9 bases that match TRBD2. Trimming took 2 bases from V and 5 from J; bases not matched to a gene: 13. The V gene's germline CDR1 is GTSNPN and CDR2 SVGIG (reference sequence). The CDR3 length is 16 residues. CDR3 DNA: TGTGCCTGGAGTTCGTACTTAGCGGGAGTTATAGACGAGCAGTACTTC. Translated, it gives CAWSSYLAGVIDEQYF. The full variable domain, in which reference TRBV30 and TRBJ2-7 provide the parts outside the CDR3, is SQTIHQWPATLVQPVGSPLSLECTVEGTSNPNLYWYRQAAGRGLQLLFYSVGIGQISSEVPQNLSASRPQDRQFILSSKKLLLSDSGFYLCAWSSYLAGVIDEQYFGPGTRLTVT.

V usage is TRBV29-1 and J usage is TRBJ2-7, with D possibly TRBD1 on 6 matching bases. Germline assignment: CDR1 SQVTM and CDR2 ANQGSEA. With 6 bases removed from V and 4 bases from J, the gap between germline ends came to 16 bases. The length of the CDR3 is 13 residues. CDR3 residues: CSVGPGHTYEQYF. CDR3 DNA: TGCAGCGTGGGGCCGGGACATACTTACGAGCAGTACTTC.

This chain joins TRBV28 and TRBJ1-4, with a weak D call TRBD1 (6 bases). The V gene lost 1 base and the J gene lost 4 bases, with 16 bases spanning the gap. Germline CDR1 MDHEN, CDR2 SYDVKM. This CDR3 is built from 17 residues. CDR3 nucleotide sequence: TGTGCCAGCAGTTTATCACCGTTTCAGGGGCTTAATGAAAAACTGTTTTTT. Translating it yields CASSLSPFQGLNEKLFF. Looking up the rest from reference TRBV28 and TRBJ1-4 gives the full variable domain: DVKVTQSSRYLVKRTGEKVFLECVQDMDHENMFWYRQDPGLGLRLIYFSYDVKMKEKGDIPEGYSVSREKKERFSLILESASTNQTSMYLCASSLSPFQGLNEKLFFGSGTQLSVL.

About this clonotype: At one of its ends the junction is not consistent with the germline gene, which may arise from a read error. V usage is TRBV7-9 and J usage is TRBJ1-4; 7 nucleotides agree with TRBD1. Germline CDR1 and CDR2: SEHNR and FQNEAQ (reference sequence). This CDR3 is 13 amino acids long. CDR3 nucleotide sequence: TGCCTTACAGGGGAGGGCCTTAATGAAAAACTGTTTTTT. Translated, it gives CLTGEGLNEKLFF.

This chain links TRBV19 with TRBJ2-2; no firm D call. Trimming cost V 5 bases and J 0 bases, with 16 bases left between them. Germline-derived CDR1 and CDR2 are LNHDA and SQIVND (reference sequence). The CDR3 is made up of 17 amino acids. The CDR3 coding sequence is TGTGCCAGTAGTCTAAGACCCACAGTTTCGAACACCGGGGAGCTGTTTTTT. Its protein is CASSLRPTVSNTGELFF. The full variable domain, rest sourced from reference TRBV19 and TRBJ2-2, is DGGITQSPKYLFRKEGQNVTLSCEQNLNHDAMYWYRQDPGQGLRLIYYSQIVNDFQKGDIAEGYSVSREKKESFPLTVTSAQKNPTAFYLCASSLRPTVSNTGELFFGEGSRLTVL.

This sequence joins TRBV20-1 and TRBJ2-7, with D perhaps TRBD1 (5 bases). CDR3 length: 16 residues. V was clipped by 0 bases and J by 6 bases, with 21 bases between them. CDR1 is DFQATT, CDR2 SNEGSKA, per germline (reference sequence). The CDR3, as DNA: TGCAGTGCTAGAGATACTATGGACAAGATAGTTGGCGAGCAGTACTTC. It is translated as CSARDTMDKIVGEQYF.

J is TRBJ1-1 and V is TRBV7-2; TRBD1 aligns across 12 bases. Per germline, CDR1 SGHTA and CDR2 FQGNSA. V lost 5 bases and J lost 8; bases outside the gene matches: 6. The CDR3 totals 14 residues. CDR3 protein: CASSPGTGGREAFF. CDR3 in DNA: TGTGCCAGCAGCCCAGGGACAGGGGGCAGGGAAGCTTTCTTT.

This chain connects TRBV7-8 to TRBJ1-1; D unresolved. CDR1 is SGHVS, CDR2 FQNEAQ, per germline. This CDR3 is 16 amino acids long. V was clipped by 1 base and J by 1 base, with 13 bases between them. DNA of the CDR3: TGTGCCAGCAGCTTAGACCTCTCACTTGGGAACACTGAAGCTTTCTTT. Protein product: CASSLDLSLGNTEAFF.